This is a list of T cell receptor beta chains from one sample in a study of cytomegalovirus exposure and HLA in healthy donors. Only in-frame clones appear in the TCRdb table, and some are missing; sequencing was by immunoSEQ multiplex PCR. This sample has around 170,000 clones; approximately 78% occur once, and the top ten carry roughly 0.75%. Input material: PBMCs. Receptors were obtained from a woman younger than 30 in good health and CMV-seronegative. CDR3s include the opening cysteine and the closing phenylalanine or tryptophan. The D gene is left open where the match is weak. Some rows mark clone size as missing; the rest say once, few, many or name a class of expanded clone.

v_gene: TRBV7-6; abundance: .; d_gene: .; j_gene: TRBJ2-7; CDR3aa: CASSPGLYYEQYF; CDR3nt: TGTGCCAGCAGCCCCGGACTATACTACGAGCAGTACTTC
v_gene: TRBV5-1; abundance: .; d_gene: TRBD2; j_gene: TRBJ2-7; CDR3aa: CASSEGLAGVEQYF; CDR3nt: TGCGCCAGCAGCGAGGGACTAGCGGGAGTCGAGCAGTACTTC
v_gene: TRBV11-2; abundance: .; d_gene: TRBD1; j_gene: TRBJ2-7; CDR3aa: CASSLWPGQVSNEQYF; CDR3nt: TGTGCCAGCAGCTTATGGCCAGGACAGGTTTCCAACGAGCAGTACTTC
v_gene: TRBV5-1; abundance: .; d_gene: .; j_gene: TRBJ2-1; CDR3aa: CASSPGQLSSYNEQFF; CDR3nt: TGCGCCAGCAGCCCCGGACAGTTGAGCTCCTACAATGAGCAGTTCTTC
v_gene: TRBV25-1; abundance: .; d_gene: .; j_gene: TRBJ1-4; CDR3aa: CASSEPGGNEKLFF; CDR3nt: TGTGCCAGCAGTGAACCCGGCGGTAATGAAAAACTGTTTTTT
v_gene: TRBV28; abundance: once; d_gene: TRBD2; j_gene: TRBJ2-3; CDR3aa: CASSLGGAGTDTQYF; CDR3nt: TGTGCCAGCAGTTTGGGAGGGGCCGGCACAGATACGCAGTATTTT
v_gene: TRBV2; abundance: .; d_gene: .; j_gene: TRBJ2-6; CDR3aa: CASSQTPPPISGANVLTF; CDR3nt: TGTGCCAGCAGTCAAACTCCACCCCCCATCTCTGGGGCCAACGTCCTGACTTTC
v_gene: TRBV7-8; abundance: .; d_gene: .; j_gene: TRBJ2-7; CDR3aa: CASSTVADYEQYF; CDR3nt: TGTGCCAGCAGCACGGTGGCGGACTACGAGCAGTACTTC
v_gene: TRBV5-1; abundance: .; d_gene: .; j_gene: TRBJ2-5; CDR3aa: CASSFYQETQYF; CDR3nt: TGCGCCAGCAGCTTCTACCAAGAGACCCAGTACTTC
v_gene: TRBV27; abundance: .; d_gene: TRBD2; j_gene: TRBJ2-7; CDR3aa: CASSLVAGGGEQYF; CDR3nt: TGTGCCAGCAGTTTAGTAGCGGGGGGGGGCGAGCAGTACTTC
v_gene: TRBV7-9; abundance: .; d_gene: .; j_gene: TRBJ1-2; CDR3aa: CANSDTGIGYTF; CDR3nt: TGTGCAAACTCGGACACAGGGATCGGCTACACCTTC
v_gene: TRBV5-1; abundance: .; d_gene: .; j_gene: TRBJ1-1; CDR3aa: CASSFGEGTEAFF; CDR3nt: TGCGCCAGCAGCTTCGGGGAAGGTACTGAAGCTTTCTTT
v_gene: TRBV2; abundance: .; d_gene: .; j_gene: TRBJ1-3; CDR3aa: CASSDSGVNTIYF; CDR3nt: TGTGCCAGCAGTGATTCGGGGGTAAACACCATATATTTT
v_gene: TRBV23-1; abundance: .; d_gene: TRBD1; j_gene: TRBJ1-2; CDR3aa: CASSQSYRGVYGYTF; CDR3nt: TGCGCCAGCAGTCAATCGTACAGGGGGGTCTATGGCTACACCTTC
v_gene: TRBV5-1; abundance: few; d_gene: .; j_gene: TRBJ1-4; CDR3aa: CASSLDIGQVEKLFF; CDR3nt: TGCGCCAGCAGCTTGGATATCGGACAAGTTGAAAAACTGTTTTTT
v_gene: TRBV11-2; abundance: .; d_gene: TRBD2; j_gene: TRBJ2-5; CDR3aa: CASSWTSGVSGETQYF; CDR3nt: TGTGCCAGCAGCTGGACTAGCGGGGTTTCAGGGGAGACCCAGTACTTC
v_gene: TRBV7-2; abundance: once; d_gene: TRBD2; j_gene: TRBJ2-7; CDR3aa: CASAGGAREQYF; CDR3nt: TGTGCCAGCGCGGGGGGGGCCCGCGAGCAGTACTTC
v_gene: TRBV9; abundance: .; d_gene: .; j_gene: TRBJ2-2; CDR3aa: CASSVGLEGPDRELFF; CDR3nt: TGTGCCAGCAGCGTAGGGTTGGAGGGCCCCGACCGGGAGCTGTTTTTT
v_gene: TRBV7-9; abundance: .; d_gene: .; j_gene: TRBJ2-1; CDR3aa: CASSRIYNEQFF; CDR3nt: TGTGCCAGCAGCCGTATTTACAATGAGCAGTTCTTC
v_gene: TRBV6-1; abundance: .; d_gene: .; j_gene: TRBJ2-3; CDR3aa: CASSEQGTDTQYF; CDR3nt: TGTGCCAGCAGTGAGCAGGGCACAGATACGCAGTATTTT
v_gene: TRBV9; abundance: .; d_gene: .; j_gene: TRBJ1-1; CDR3aa: CASSGANTEAFF; CDR3nt: TGTGCCAGCAGCGGAGCGAACACTGAAGCTTTCTTT
v_gene: TRBV6-5; abundance: .; d_gene: .; j_gene: TRBJ2-5; CDR3aa: CASSYGTHQETQYF; CDR3nt: TGTGCCAGCAGTTACGGGACACACCAAGAGACCCAGTACTTC
v_gene: TRBV14; abundance: .; d_gene: .; j_gene: TRBJ2-3; CDR3aa: CASSQVRGDTQYF; CDR3nt: TGTGCCAGCAGCCAAGTTCGGGGGGATACGCAGTATTTT
v_gene: TRBV19; abundance: once; d_gene: .; j_gene: TRBJ2-7; CDR3aa: CASSGGTVYEQYF; CDR3nt: TGTGCCAGTAGTGGCGGGACGGTCTACGAGCAGTACTTC
v_gene: TRBV28; abundance: .; d_gene: TRBD2; j_gene: TRBJ2-1; CDR3aa: CASSPGLAGNNEQFF; CDR3nt: TGTGCCAGCAGCCCGGGACTAGCGGGTAACAATGAGCAGTTCTTC
v_gene: TRBV15; abundance: once; d_gene: .; j_gene: TRBJ2-5; CDR3aa: CATTTKTLPHF; CDR3nt: TGTGCCACCACAACTAAGACTCTCCCACACTTC
v_gene: TRBV6-5; abundance: few; d_gene: TRBD2; j_gene: TRBJ2-3; CDR3aa: CASSSSGSQTDTQYF; CDR3nt: TGTGCCAGCAGCTCTAGCGGGAGTCAGACAGATACGCAGTATTTT
v_gene: TRBV19; abundance: .; d_gene: TRBD2; j_gene: TRBJ2-1; CDR3aa: CASSFDPQAGGSYNEQFF; CDR3nt: TGTGCCAGTAGTTTCGATCCTCAAGCGGGAGGGTCCTACAATGAGCAGTTCTTC
v_gene: TRBV10-3; abundance: .; d_gene: .; j_gene: TRBJ1-1; CDR3aa: CASGDRLVAEAFF; CDR3nt: TGTGCCAGCGGAGACAGGCTCGTTGCTGAAGCTTTCTTT
v_gene: TRBV7-9; abundance: once; d_gene: .; j_gene: TRBJ1-1; CDR3aa: CASSLTIEAFF; CDR3nt: TGTGCCAGCAGCTTAACAATTGAAGCTTTCTTT
v_gene: TRBV5-4; abundance: .; d_gene: TRBD2; j_gene: TRBJ2-5; CDR3aa: CASSSTSGGQETQYF; CDR3nt: TGTGCCAGCAGCTCGACTAGCGGGGGGCAAGAGACCCAGTACTTC
v_gene: TRBV2; abundance: .; d_gene: TRBD2; j_gene: TRBJ2-7; CDR3aa: CASKRGAGGEQYF; CDR3nt: TGTGCCAGCAAGCGGGGAGCGGGGGGCGAGCAGTACTTC
v_gene: TRBV11-2; abundance: .; d_gene: .; j_gene: TRBJ2-5; CDR3aa: CASSSTPLVWIRLQETQYF; CDR3nt: TGTGCCAGCAGCTCAACTCCCCTTGTTTGGATCAGGCTTCAAGAGACCCAGTACTTC
v_gene: TRBV28; abundance: once; d_gene: .; j_gene: TRBJ1-5; CDR3aa: CASSAATTYHFQPQHF; CDR3nt: TGTGCCAGCAGTGCCGCGACGACATATCACTTCCAGCCCCAGCATTTT
v_gene: TRBV7-2; abundance: .; d_gene: .; j_gene: TRBJ2-7; CDR3aa: CASSLMIGGQLGQYF; CDR3nt: TGTGCCAGCAGCCTAATGATCGGGGGGCAACTAGGGCAGTACTTC
v_gene: TRBV27; abundance: .; d_gene: .; j_gene: TRBJ1-5; CDR3aa: CASSTDYNQPQHF; CDR3nt: TGTGCCAGCAGTACAGATTACAATCAGCCCCAGCATTTT
v_gene: TRBV7-2; abundance: .; d_gene: .; j_gene: TRBJ2-1; CDR3aa: CAPPWDTRGEQFF; CDR3nt: TGTGCCCCCCCGTGGGACACCCGAGGGGAGCAGTTCTTC
v_gene: TRBV2; abundance: .; d_gene: TRBD1; j_gene: TRBJ2-7; CDR3aa: CASRGGQGSIYEQYF; CDR3nt: TGTGCCAGCAGGGGGGGACAGGGGAGTATCTACGAGCAGTACTTC
v_gene: TRBV7-2; abundance: .; d_gene: .; j_gene: TRBJ1-1; CDR3aa: CASGGSMNTEAFF; CDR3nt: TGTGCCAGCGGTGGGAGCATGAACACTGAAGCTTTCTTT
v_gene: TRBV27; abundance: .; d_gene: TRBD2; j_gene: TRBJ2-7; CDR3aa: CASSRSGGNYEQYF; CDR3nt: TGTGCCAGCAGTCGAAGCGGGGGGAATTACGAGCAGTACTTC
v_gene: TRBV25-1; abundance: few; d_gene: TRBD1; j_gene: TRBJ2-2; CDR3aa: CASQKGATTGELFF; CDR3nt: TGTGCCAGCCAAAAGGGGGCGACCACCGGGGAGCTGTTTTTT
v_gene: TRBV6-5; abundance: once; d_gene: TRBD1; j_gene: TRBJ1-6; CDR3aa: CASSSTQGAYNSPLHF; CDR3nt: TGTGCCAGCAGTTCCACACAGGGGGCTTATAATTCACCCCTCCACTTT
v_gene: TRBV28; abundance: once; d_gene: .; j_gene: TRBJ2-7; CDR3aa: CASSSPAGAGEQYF; CDR3nt: TGTGCCAGCAGTTCGCCGGCAGGGGCTGGTGAGCAGTACTTC
v_gene: TRBV6-5; abundance: once; d_gene: TRBD2; j_gene: TRBJ2-7; CDR3aa: CASSSLAGISYEQYF; CDR3nt: TGTGCCAGCAGTTCTCTAGCGGGTATCTCCTACGAGCAGTACTTC
v_gene: TRBV14; abundance: .; d_gene: .; j_gene: TRBJ2-3; CDR3aa: CASSSVQGLTDTQYF; CDR3nt: TGTGCCAGCAGCTCTGTACAGGGTTTAACAGATACGCAGTATTTT
v_gene: TRBV6-5; abundance: .; d_gene: TRBD1; j_gene: TRBJ2-7; CDR3aa: CASSRRDRGYEQYF; CDR3nt: TGTGCCAGCAGCCGGCGGGACAGGGGCTACGAGCAGTACTTC
v_gene: TRBV13; abundance: .; d_gene: .; j_gene: TRBJ2-1; CDR3aa: CASLWGRRNEQFF; CDR3nt: TGTGCCAGCCTGTGGGGCAGACGCAATGAGCAGTTCTTC
v_gene: TRBV25-1; abundance: once; d_gene: .; j_gene: TRBJ1-6; CDR3aa: CASRQPGATYNSPLHF; CDR3nt: TGTGCCAGCAGGCAACCAGGGGCTACATATAATTCACCCCTCCACTTT
v_gene: TRBV6-5; abundance: once; d_gene: TRBD1; j_gene: TRBJ1-2; CDR3aa: CASSRITGGSYGYTF; CDR3nt: TGTGCCAGCAGCCGTATCACAGGGGGCAGCTATGGCTACACCTTC
v_gene: TRBV28; abundance: few; d_gene: .; j_gene: TRBJ1-5; CDR3aa: CASALDSASQPQHF; CDR3nt: TGTGCCAGCGCCTTGGACTCCGCTTCTCAGCCCCAGCATTTT
v_gene: TRBV7-8; abundance: .; d_gene: .; j_gene: TRBJ1-1; CDR3aa: CASRGGLGVNTEAFF; CDR3nt: TGTGCCAGCCGGGGGGGGCTGGGGGTGAACACTGAAGCTTTCTTT
v_gene: TRBV30; abundance: once; d_gene: TRBD1; j_gene: TRBJ2-5; CDR3aa: CAWSVSGTAKETQYF; CDR3nt: TGTGCCTGGAGTGTATCCGGGACAGCTAAAGAGACCCAGTACTTC
v_gene: TRBV6-6; abundance: few; d_gene: TRBD1; j_gene: TRBJ1-6; CDR3aa: CASSLDRERTPLHF; CDR3nt: TGTGCCAGCAGTCTCGACAGGGAAAGAACACCCCTCCACTTT
v_gene: TRBV27; abundance: .; d_gene: TRBD1; j_gene: TRBJ2-7; CDR3aa: CASSPPGQGVHEQYF; CDR3nt: TGTGCCAGCAGTCCCCCGGGACAGGGGGTTCACGAGCAGTACTTC
v_gene: TRBV7-9; abundance: .; d_gene: .; j_gene: TRBJ2-5; CDR3aa: CASSLAQGRGETQYF; CDR3nt: TGTGCCAGCAGCTTAGCGCAAGGACGAGGGGAGACCCAGTACTTC
v_gene: TRBV2; abundance: .; d_gene: TRBD1; j_gene: TRBJ2-7; CDR3aa: CASSQGQAGTYEQYF; CDR3nt: TGTGCCAGCAGCCAGGGACAGGCGGGGACTTACGAGCAGTACTTC
v_gene: TRBV19; abundance: .; d_gene: .; j_gene: TRBJ1-4; CDR3aa: CASSKQQWELFF; CDR3nt: TGTGCCAGTAGTAAACAACAGTGGGAACTGTTTTTT